Sequencing of this T cell receptor (beta chain) was carried out in a study of blood T cell repertoires in COVID-19. As for the study in general: Collection of acute and convalescent COVID-19 samples took place in the United States, Italy and Spain.

Authors' data handling: Scientists estimated how many nucleated cells there were by amplifying reference gene primers. Libraries were prepared by immunoSEQ multiplex PCR; TCRdb keeps only in-frame clonotypes and omits some of them. Clone size and the V and J calls come from that table; the DNA yielded D and trimming. This table holds some 380,000 clones, around 91% found once. Germline V lookup: CDR1 LGHNA, CDR2 YSLEER. J lost 4 bases, V lost 1 base, and 6 bases had no gene match. The CDR3 runs to 15 residues. Input material: peripheral blood. This chain connects TRBV4-3 to TRBJ1-2; 7 nucleotides line up with TRBD1. The sequence was obtained from a man between 18 and 29 years old with active or convalescent COVID-19. The CDR3 DNA reads as TGCGCCAGCAGCCAAGGGGTAGGGGGCTTCTATGGCTACACCTTC. Translation gives CASSQGVGGFYGYTF.